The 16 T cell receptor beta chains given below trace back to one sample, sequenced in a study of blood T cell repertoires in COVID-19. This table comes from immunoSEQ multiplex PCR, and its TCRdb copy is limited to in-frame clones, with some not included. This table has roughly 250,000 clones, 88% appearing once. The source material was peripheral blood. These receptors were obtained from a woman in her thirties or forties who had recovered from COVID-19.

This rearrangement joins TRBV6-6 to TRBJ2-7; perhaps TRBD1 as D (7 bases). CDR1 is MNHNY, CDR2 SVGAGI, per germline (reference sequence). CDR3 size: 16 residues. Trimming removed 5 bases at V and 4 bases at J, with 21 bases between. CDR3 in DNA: TGTGCCAGCAGTCCCCGGAGGGGCAGGGGGAGATACGAGCAGTACTTC. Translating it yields CASSPRRGRGRYEQYF.

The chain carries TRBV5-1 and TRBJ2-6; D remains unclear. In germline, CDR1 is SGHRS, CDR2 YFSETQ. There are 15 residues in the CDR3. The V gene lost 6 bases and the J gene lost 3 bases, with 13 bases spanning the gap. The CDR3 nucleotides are TGCGCCAGCACCCTACTGACAAATGGGGCCAACGTCCTGACTTTC. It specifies CASTLLTNGANVLTF.

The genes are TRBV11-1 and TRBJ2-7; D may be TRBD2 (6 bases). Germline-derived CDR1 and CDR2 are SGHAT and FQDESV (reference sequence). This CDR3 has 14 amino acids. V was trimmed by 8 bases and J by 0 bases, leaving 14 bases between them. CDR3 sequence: CASLGGPNSYEQYF. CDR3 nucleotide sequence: TGTGCCAGCCTCGGGGGACCCAACTCCTACGAGCAGTACTTC.

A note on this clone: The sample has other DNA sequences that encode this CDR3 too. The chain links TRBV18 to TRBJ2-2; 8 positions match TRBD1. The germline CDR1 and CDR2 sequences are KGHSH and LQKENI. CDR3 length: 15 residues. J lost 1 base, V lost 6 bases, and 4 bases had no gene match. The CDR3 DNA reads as TGTGCCAGCTCGCCCGGGACAGGGAACACCGGGGAGCTGTTTTTT. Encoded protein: CASSPGTGNTGELFF.

CDR3 in amino acids: CASSQERTGGLDTQYF. In DNA form, the CDR3 reads TGTGCCAGCAGCCAAGAAAGGACAGGGGGGCTGGATACGCAGTATTTT. The chain has TRBV3-1 (or the pseudogene TRBV3-2) and TRBJ2-3, with 10 bases that match TRBD1. The CDR3 has 16 amino acids. Germline values: CDR1 LGHDT, CDR2 YNNKEL (reference sequence). Trimming took 0 bases from V and 6 from J; bases not matched to a gene: 6.

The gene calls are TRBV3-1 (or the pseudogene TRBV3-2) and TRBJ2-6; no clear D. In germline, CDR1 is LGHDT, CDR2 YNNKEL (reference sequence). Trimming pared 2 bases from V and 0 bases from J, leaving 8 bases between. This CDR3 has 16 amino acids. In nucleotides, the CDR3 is TGTGCCAGCAGCCAATTTCTCGGCTCTGGGGCCAACGTCCTGACTTTC. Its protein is CASSQFLGSGANVLTF.

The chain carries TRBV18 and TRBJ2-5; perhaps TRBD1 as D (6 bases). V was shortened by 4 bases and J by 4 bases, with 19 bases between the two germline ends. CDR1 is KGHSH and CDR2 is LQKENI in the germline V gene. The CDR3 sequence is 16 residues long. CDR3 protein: CASSRVGGSGGETQYF. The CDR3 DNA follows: TGTGCCAGCTCACGGGTAGGGGGAAGTGGAGGAGAGACCCAGTACTTC.

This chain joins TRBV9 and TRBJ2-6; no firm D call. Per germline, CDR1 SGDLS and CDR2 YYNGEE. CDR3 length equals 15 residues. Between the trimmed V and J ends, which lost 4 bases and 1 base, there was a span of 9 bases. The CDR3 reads CASSPQRSGANVLTF. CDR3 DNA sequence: TGTGCCAGCAGCCCCCAGCGATCTGGGGCCAACGTCCTGACTTTC.

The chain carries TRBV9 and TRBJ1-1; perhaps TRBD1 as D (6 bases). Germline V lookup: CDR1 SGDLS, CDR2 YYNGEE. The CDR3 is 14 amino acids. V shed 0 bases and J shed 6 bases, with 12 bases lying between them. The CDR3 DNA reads TGTGCCAGCAGCGTAGCGGGGGGGCTGGCTGAAGCTTTCTTT. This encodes CASSVAGGLAEAFF.

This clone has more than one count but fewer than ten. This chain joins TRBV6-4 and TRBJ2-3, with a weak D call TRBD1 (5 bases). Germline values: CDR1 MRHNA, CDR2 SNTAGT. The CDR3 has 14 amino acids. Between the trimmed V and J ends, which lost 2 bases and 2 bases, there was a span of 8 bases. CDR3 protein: CASSDGHPTDTQYF. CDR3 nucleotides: TGTGCCAGCAGTGACGGACACCCCACAGATACGCAGTATTTT.

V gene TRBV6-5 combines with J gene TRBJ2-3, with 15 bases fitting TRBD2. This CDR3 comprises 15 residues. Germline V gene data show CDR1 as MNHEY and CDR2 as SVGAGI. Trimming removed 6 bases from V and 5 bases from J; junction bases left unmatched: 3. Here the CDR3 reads CASRGLAGGQDTQYF. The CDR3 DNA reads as TGTGCCAGCAGGGGACTAGCGGGAGGACAAGATACGCAGTATTTT.

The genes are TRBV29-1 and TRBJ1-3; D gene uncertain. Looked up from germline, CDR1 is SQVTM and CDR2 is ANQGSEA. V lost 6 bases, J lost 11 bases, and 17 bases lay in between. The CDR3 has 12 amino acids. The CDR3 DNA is TGCAGCGTCCGCGGGGAGGTCGGGGCCATATATTTT. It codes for CSVRGEVGAIYF.

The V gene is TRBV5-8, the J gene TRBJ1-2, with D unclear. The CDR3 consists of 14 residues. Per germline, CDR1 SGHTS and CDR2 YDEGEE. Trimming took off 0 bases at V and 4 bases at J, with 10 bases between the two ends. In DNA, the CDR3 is TGTGCCAGCAGCTTGGCCCCCGGCGGCTATGGCTACACCTTC. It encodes CASSLAPGGYGYTF.

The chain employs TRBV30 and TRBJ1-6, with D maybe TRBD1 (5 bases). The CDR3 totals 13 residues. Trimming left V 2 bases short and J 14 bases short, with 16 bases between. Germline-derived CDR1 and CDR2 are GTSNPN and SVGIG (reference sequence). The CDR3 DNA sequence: TGTGCCTGGAGTCCCCCCGGGGGATCGGCCCTCCACTTT. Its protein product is CAWSPPGGSALHF.

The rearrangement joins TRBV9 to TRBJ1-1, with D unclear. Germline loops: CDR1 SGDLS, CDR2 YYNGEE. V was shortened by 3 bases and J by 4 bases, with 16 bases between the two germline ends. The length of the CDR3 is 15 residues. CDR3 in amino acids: CASSEGGGWGTEAFF. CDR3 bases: TGTGCCAGCAGCGAGGGAGGAGGGTGGGGCACTGAAGCTTTCTTT.

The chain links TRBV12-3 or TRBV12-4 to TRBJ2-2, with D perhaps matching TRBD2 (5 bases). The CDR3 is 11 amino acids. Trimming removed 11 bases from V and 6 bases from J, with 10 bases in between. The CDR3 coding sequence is TGTGCCGCGGCGGAGGCCGGGGAGCTGTTTTTT. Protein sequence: CAAAEAGELFF.